Given below is one TCR beta chain in context. This sample is part of a study of blood T cell repertoires in COVID-19. Background on the study: Whether acute or convalescent, the COVID-19 samples came from the United States, Italy and Spain. Sources were T cells, B-cell-depleted T cells, or PBMCs; the material itself was cDNA or gDNA.

Trimming left V 2 bases short and J 1 base short, with 14 bases between. The CDR3 is 16 amino acids. From germline, CDR1 is KGHSH and CDR2 LQKENI. Authors' analysis steps: Using reference gene primer amplification, nucleated cell counts were estimated. Some clones are missing from TCRdb's copy, which holds only in-frame ones; the method was immunoSEQ multiplex PCR. Clone size and V and J calls were adopted from that table, with D and trimming inferred from the DNA. Seen here are more than 95,000 clones, roughly 85% observed once, and the top ten hold 25% to 30%. This chain links TRBV18 with TRBJ1-1; D remains ambiguous. The receptor comes from a woman older than 75 with acute or convalescent COVID-19. The sequenced sample was peripheral blood. CDR3 sequence: CASSPSPQAQNTEAFF. CDR3 nucleotide sequence: TGTGCCAGCTCACCATCCCCTCAGGCACAGAACACTGAAGCTTTCTTT. Full variable domain (outside the CDR3, taken from reference TRBV18 and TRBJ1-1): NAGVMQNPRHLVRRRGQEARLRCSPMKGHSHVYWYRQLPEEGLKFMVYLQKENIIDESGMPKERFSAEFPKEGPSILRIQQVVRGDSAAYFCASSPSPQAQNTEAFFGQGTRLTVV.